This TCR beta chain emerged from a study of T-cell reconstitution after alpha-beta-depleted transplantation in children. Library preparation (for TCRbeta) was performed with unique molecular identifiers. TCRdb called the PCR reads again in MiXCR, with one record for every CDR3 protein. The top ten clones hold approximately 6.2% of a sample with some 200,000 distinct CDR3 sequences, around 9.5% of them seen once. The germline V gene encodes CDR1 SGHVS and CDR2 FQNEAQ. Trimming removed 2 bases from V and 1 base from J; junction bases left unmatched: 6. There are 17 residues in the CDR3. This receptor was identified in a human donor who donated a stem cell graft to a child with acute lymphoblastic leukemia. This specimen consisted of PBMCs from the stem cell graft donor, obtained from the stem cell graft. V is TRBV7-8 and J is TRBJ2-2; 8 bases are shared with TRBD1. The DNA of the CDR3 is TGTGCCAGCAGCTTACGAGCCGGGACAGGGAACACCGGGGAGCTGTTTTTT. It is translated as CASSLRAGTGNTGELFF. Complete variable domain (other parts from reference TRBV7-8 and TRBJ2-2): GAGVSQSPRYKVAKRGQDVALRCDPISGHVSLFWYQQALGQGPEFLTYFQNEAQLDKSGLPSDRFFAERPEGSVSTLKIQRTQQEDSAVYLCASSLRAGTGNTGELFFGEGSRLTVL.